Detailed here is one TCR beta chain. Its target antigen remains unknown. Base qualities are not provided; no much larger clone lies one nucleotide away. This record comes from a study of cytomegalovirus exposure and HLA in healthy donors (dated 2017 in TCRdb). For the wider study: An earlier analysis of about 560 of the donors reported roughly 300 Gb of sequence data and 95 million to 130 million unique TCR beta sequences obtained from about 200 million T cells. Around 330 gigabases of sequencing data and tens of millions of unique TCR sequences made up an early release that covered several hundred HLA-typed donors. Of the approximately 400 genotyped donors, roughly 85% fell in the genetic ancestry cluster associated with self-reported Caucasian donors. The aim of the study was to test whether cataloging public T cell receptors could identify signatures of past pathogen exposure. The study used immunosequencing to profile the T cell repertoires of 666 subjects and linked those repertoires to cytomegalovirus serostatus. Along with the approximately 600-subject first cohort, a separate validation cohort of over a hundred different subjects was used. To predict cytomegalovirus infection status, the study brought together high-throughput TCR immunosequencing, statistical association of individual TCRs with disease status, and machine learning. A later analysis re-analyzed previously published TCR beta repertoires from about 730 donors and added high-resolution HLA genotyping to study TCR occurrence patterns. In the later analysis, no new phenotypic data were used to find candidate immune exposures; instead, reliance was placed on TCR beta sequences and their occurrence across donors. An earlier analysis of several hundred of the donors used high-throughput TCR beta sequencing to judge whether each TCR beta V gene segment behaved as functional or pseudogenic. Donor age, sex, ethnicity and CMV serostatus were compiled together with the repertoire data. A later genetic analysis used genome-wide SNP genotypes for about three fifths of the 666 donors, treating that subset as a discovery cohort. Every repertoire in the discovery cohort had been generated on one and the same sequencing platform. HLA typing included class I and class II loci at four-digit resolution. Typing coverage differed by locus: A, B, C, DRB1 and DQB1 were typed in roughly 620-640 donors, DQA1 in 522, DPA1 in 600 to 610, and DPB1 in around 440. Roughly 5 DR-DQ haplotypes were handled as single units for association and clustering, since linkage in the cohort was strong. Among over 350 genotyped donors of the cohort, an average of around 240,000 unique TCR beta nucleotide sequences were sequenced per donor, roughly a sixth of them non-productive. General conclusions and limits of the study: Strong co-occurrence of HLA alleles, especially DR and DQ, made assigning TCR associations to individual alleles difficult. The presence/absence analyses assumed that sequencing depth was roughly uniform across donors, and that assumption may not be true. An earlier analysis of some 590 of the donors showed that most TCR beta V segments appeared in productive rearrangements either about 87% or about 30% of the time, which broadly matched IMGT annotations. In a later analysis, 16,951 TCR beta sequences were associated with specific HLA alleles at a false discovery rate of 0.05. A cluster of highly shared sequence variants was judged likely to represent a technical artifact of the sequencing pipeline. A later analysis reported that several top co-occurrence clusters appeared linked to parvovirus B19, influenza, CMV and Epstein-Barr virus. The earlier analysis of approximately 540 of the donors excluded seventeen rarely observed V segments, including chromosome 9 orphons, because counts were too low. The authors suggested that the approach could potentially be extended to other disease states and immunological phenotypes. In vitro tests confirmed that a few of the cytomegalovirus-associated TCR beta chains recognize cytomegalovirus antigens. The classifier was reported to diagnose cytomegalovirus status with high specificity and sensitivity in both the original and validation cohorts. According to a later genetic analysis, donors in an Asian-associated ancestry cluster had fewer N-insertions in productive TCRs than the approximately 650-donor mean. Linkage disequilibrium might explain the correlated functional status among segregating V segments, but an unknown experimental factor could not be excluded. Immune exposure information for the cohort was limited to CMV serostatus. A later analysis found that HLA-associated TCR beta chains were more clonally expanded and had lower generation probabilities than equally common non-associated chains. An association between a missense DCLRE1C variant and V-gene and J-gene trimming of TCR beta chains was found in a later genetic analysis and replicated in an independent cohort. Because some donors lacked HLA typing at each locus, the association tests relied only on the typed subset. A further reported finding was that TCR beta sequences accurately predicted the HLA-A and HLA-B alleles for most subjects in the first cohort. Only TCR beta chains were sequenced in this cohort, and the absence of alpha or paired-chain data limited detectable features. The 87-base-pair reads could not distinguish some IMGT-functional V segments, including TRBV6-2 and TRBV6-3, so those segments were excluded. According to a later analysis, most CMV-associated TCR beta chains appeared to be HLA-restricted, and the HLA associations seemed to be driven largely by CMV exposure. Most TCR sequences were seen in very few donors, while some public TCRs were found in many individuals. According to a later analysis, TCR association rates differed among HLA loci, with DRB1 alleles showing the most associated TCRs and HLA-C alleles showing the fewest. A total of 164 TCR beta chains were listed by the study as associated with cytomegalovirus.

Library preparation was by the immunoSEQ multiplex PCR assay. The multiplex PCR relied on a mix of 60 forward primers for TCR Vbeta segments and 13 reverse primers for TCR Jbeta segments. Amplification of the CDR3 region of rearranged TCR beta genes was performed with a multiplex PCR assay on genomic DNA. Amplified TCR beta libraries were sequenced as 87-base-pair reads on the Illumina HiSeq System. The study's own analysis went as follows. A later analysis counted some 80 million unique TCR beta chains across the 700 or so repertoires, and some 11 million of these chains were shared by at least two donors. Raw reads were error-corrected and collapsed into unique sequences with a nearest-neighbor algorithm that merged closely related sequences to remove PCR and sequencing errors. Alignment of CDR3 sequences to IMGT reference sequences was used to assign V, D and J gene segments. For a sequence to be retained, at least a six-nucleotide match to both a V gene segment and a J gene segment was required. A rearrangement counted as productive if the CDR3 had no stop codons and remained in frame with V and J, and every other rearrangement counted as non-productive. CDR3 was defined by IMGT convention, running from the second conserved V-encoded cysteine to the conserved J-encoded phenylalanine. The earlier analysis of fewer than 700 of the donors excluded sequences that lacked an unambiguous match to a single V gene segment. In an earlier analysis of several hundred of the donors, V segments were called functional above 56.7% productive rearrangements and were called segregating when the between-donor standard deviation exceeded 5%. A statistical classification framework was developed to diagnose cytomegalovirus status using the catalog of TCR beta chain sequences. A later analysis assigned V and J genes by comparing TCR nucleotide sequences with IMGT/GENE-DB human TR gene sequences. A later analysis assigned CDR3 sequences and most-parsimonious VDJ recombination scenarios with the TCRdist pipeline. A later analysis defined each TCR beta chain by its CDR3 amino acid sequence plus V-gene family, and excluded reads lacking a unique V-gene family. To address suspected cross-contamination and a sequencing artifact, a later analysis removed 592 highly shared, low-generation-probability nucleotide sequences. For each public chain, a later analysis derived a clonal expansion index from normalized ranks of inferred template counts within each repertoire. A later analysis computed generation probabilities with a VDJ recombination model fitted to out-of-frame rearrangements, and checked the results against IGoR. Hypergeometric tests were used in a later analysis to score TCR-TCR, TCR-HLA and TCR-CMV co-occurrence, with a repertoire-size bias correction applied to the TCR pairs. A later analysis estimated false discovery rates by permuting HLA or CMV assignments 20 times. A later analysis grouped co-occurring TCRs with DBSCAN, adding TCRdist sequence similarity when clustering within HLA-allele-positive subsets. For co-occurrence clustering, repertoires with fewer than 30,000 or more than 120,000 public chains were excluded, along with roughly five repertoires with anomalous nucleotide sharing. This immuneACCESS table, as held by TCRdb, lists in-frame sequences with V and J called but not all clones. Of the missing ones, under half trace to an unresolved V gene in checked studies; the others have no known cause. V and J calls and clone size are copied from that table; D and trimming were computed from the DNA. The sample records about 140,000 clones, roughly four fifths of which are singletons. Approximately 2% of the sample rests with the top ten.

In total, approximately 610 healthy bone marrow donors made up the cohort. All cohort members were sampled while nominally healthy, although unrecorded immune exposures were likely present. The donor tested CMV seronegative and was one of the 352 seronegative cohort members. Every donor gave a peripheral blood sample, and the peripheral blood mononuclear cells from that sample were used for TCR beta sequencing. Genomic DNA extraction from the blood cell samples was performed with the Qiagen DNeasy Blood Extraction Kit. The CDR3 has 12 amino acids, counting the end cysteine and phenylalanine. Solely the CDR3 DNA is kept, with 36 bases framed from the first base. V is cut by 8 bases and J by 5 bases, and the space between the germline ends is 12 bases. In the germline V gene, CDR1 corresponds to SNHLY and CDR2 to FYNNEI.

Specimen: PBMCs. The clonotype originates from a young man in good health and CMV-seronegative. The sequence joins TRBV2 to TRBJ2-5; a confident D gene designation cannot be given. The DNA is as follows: TGTGCCAGCGTGATAACCCGGGAGACCCAGTACTTC. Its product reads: CASVITRETQYF. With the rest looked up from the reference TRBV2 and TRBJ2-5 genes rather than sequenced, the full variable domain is EPEVTQTPSHQVTQMGQEVILRCVPISNHLYFYWYRQILGQKVEFLVSFYNNEISEKSEIFDDQFSVERPDGSNFTLKIRSTKLEDSAMYFCASVITRETQYFGPGTRLLVL.